The 5 T cell receptor beta chains reported below all come from one sample, sequenced in a study of OX40 agonist ivuxolimab in advanced cancers. Profiling relied on immunoSEQ multiplex PCR, and the TCRdb table lists in-frame clones only, not all of them. The sample lists around 34,000 clones, approximately 80% occurring once. The sample in question was CD4+ or CD8+ T cells sorted from blood, obtained in a trial of the OX40 agonist ivuxolimab. These receptors all stem from an adult with an advanced solid tumor such as melanoma, head and neck, liver or kidney cancer.

The V gene is TRBV5-4, the J gene TRBJ2-1, with 8 bases fitting TRBD1. V lost 0 bases and J lost 5; bases outside the gene matches: 4. Germline CDR1 and CDR2: SGHNT and YYREEE (reference sequence). The CDR3 is 15 residues long. The CDR3 loop is CASSLGGTGNNEQFF. The DNA for the CDR3 is TGTGCCAGCAGCTTGGGAGGGACAGGAAACAATGAGCAGTTCTTC.

The gene calls are TRBV11-2 and TRBJ2-1, with D tentatively TRBD2 (5 bases). CDR1 is SGHAT, CDR2 FQNNGV, per germline. There are 16 residues in the CDR3. Trimming cost V 2 bases and J 6 bases, with 17 bases left between them. CDR3 sequence: CASSLRADPSLNEQFF. The CDR3, as DNA: TGTGCCAGCAGCTTAAGGGCGGACCCTAGCCTCAATGAGCAGTTCTTC.

The chain recombines TRBV7-2 with TRBJ1-4; unclear D gene. Germline CDR1 SGHTA, CDR2 FQGNSA. The CDR3 is made up of 14 amino acids. The V end lost 3 bases, the J end lost 2 bases, and 7 bases lay between the germline ends. CDR3 coding DNA: TGTGCCAGCAGCTTCGGGTTGACTAATGAAAAACTGTTTTTT. As protein: CASSFGLTNEKLFF.

The chain carries TRBV28 and TRBJ1-2, with D maybe TRBD1 (6 bases). Germline CDR1 and CDR2: MDHEN and SYDVKM. The CDR3 is made up of 13 amino acids. V lost 6 bases and J 3 bases, leaving 11 bases between the germline ends. The CDR3 coding sequence is TGTGCCAGCAGGGCCGGGACATACTATGGCTACACCTTC. It encodes CASRAGTYYGYTF.

This clone was counted only a few times. The chain uses TRBV7-2 and TRBJ2-3; TRBD2 agrees at 8 bases. This CDR3 comprises 14 residues. Germline V gene sequence: CDR1 SGHTA, CDR2 FQGNSA. Trimming removed 5 bases from V and 4 bases from J; junction bases left unmatched: 5. CDR3 region: CASSRGGPSDTQYF. CDR3 sequence (DNA): TGTGCCAGCAGCCGGGGGGGGCCTTCAGATACGCAGTATTTT.